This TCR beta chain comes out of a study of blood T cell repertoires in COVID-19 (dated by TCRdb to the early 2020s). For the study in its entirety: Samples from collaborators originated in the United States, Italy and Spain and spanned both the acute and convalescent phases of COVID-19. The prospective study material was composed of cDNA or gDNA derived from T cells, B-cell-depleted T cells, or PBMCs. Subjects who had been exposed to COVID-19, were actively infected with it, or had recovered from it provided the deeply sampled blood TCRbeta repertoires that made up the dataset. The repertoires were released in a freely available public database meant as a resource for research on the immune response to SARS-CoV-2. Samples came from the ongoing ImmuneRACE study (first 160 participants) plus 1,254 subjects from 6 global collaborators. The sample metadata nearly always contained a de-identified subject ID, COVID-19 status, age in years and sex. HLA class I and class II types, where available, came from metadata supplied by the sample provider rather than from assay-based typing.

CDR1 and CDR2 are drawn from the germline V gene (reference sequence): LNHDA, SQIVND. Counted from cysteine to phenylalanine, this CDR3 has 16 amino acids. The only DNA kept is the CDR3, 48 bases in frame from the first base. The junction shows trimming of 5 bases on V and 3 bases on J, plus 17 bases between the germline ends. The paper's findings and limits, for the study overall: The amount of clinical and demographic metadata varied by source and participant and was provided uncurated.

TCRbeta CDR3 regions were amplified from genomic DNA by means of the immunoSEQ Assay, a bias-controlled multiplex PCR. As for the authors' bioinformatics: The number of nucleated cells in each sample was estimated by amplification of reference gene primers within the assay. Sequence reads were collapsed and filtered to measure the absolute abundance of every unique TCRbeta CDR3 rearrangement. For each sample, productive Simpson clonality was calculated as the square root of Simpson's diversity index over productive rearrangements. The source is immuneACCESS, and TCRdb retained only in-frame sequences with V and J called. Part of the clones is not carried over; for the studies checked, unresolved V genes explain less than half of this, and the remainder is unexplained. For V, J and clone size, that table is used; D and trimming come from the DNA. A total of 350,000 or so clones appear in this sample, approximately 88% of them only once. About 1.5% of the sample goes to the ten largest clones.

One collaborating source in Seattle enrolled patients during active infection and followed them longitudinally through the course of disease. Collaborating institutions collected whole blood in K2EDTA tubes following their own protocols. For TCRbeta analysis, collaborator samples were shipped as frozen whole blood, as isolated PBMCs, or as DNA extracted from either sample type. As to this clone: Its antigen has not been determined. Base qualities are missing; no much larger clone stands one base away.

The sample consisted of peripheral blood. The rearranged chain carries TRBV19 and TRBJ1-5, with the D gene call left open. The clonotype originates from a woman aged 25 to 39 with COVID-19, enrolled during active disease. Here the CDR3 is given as CASSSGPGLYNQPQHF. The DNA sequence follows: TGTGCCAGTAGTTCAGGTCCCGGTCTTTACAATCAGCCCCAGCATTTT.